Below, 21 T cell receptor beta chains from the same sample are listed, as sequenced in a study of OX40 agonist ivuxolimab in advanced cancers. Repertoires were generated with immunoSEQ multiplex PCR, while TCRdb's copy carries only in-frame clones and drops some. The sample holds about 66,000 clones; over 80% are singletons and the top ten take approximately 2.5%. This sample comprised CD4+ or CD8+ T cells sorted from blood, obtained in a trial of the OX40 agonist ivuxolimab. The receptors were gathered from an adult with an advanced solid tumor such as melanoma, head and neck, liver or kidney cancer.

This clone was seen a single time. The CDR3 region is CASSPQNGYNEQFF. The DNA for the CDR3 is TGTGCCAGCAGCCCTCAGAACGGGTACAATGAGCAGTTCTTC. The chain has TRBV7-3 and TRBJ2-1; D is ambiguous. Trimming took 5 bases from V and 4 from J, leaving 12 bases between them. This CDR3 has 14 amino acids. From germline, CDR1 is SGHTA and CDR2 FQGTGA.

V gene TRBV11-2 combines with J gene TRBJ2-1; 7 positions match TRBD2. CDR1 is SGHAT, CDR2 FQNNGV, per germline. The CDR3 has 13 amino acids. The junction had 9 bases not matched to a gene; V was cut back by 0 bases and J by 16 bases. The CDR3 bases are TGTGCCAGCAGCTTAGATATAAGCGGGAAATTTTTCTTC. This translates into CASSLDISGKFFF.

The chain employs TRBV30 and TRBJ1-5, with a tentative D call TRBD1 (5 bases). Germline lookup yields CDR1 GTSNPN and CDR2 SVGIG (reference sequence). The CDR3 is 15 amino acids. Trimming cost V 0 bases and J 5 bases, with 14 bases left between them. In nucleotides, the CDR3 is TGTGCCTGGAGTGTAGGACACTCCGAGGATCAGCCCCAGCATTTT. Amino acid sequence: CAWSVGHSEDQPQHF.

J is TRBJ2-4 and V is TRBV29-1; 7 bases are a match to TRBD2. The CDR3 has 16 residues. The junction had 12 bases not matched to a gene; V was cut back by 6 bases and J by 1 base. Looked up from germline, CDR1 is SQVTM and CDR2 is ANQGSEA. This CDR3 reads CSVRGTDGGAKNIQYF. In DNA form, the CDR3 reads TGCAGCGTCCGTGGTACAGACGGGGGGGCCAAAAACATTCAGTACTTC.

The chain uses TRBV5-4 and TRBJ2-7; D gene ambiguous. From germline, CDR1 is SGHNT and CDR2 YYREEE (reference sequence). The V end was cut by 1 base, the J end by 3 bases, with 5 bases between. The CDR3 is 12 amino acids. The CDR3: CASSLFDYEQYF. CDR3 nucleotide sequence: TGTGCCAGCAGCTTGTTTGACTACGAGCAGTACTTC.

The rearrangement links TRBV10-3 to TRBJ2-3; TRBD1 or TRBD2 may be the D gene (6 bases each). This CDR3 region has 12 residues. Trimming left V 6 bases short and J 5 bases short, with 9 bases between. CDR1 is ENHRY, CDR2 SYGVKD, per germline. As DNA, the CDR3 is TGTGCCATCAGCGGGGGCCAAGATACGCAGTATTTT. This translates into CAISGGQDTQYF.

V gene TRBV9 combines with J gene TRBJ2-2, with 11 bases aligning to TRBD2. The V segment lost 3 bases and the J segment 4 bases; nucleotides outside the gene matches: 11. The CDR3 is 18 residues long. Germline lookup yields CDR1 SGDLS and CDR2 YYNGEE. The CDR3 DNA reads as TGTGCCAGCAGCGCGGGACTAGCGGCAGCCTTGGCCACCGGGGAGCTGTTTTTT. Its translation is CASSAGLAAALATGELFF.

The chain uses TRBV5-1 and TRBJ1-1; D is uncertain. CDR1 is SGHRS, CDR2 YFSETQ, per germline. The CDR3 runs to 15 residues. Trimming left V 4 bases short and J 7 bases short, with 20 bases between. For the CDR3, the DNA is TGCGCCAGCAGCCGGATGATGGACGGTTCCGGTGAAGCTTTCTTT. Its translation: CASSRMMDGSGEAFF.

The rearrangement links TRBV28 to TRBJ1-1, with D tentatively TRBD1 (5 bases). Trimming stripped 6 bases from V and 4 bases from J, with 9 bases between. Germline V gene sequence: CDR1 MDHEN, CDR2 SYDVKM. The CDR3 covers 12 residues. CDR3 loop: CASRGVGTEAFF. The CDR3 DNA follows: TGTGCCAGCAGGGGGGTTGGCACTGAAGCTTTCTTT.

The rearrangement uses TRBV5-4 and TRBJ2-5; TRBD1 agrees at 8 bases. J gave up 5 bases and V 1 base, and 10 bases lay outside the gene matches. The germline gives CDR1 SGHNT, CDR2 YYREEE (reference sequence). The CDR3 consists of 16 residues. Written as DNA, the CDR3 is TGTGCCAGCAGCTTGCGTGGCAGGGGGCGAGAGGAGACCCAGTACTTC. Translated: CASSLRGRGREETQYF. The variable domain in full, completed from reference TRBV5-4 and TRBJ2-5, reads ETGVTQSPTHLIKTRGQQVTLRCSSQSGHNTVSWYQQALGQGPQFIFQYYREEENGRGNFPPRFSGLQFPNYSSELNVNALELDDSALYLCASSLRGRGREETQYFGPGTRLLVL.

The count of this clone is one. The junction differs from germline at one of its ends, possibly a read error. The genes are TRBV10-2 and TRBJ2-5, with 12 bases fitting TRBD2. Per the germline V gene, CDR1 is WSHSY and CDR2 is SAAADI. The CDR3 covers 15 residues. CDR3 bases: TGCGCCAGCAGATCCACTAGCGGGAGGCAAGCGACCCAGTACTTC. It codes for CASRSTSGRQATQYF.

The chain carries TRBV7-2 and TRBJ2-7, with TRBD1 as a possible D gene (5 bases). V was trimmed by 5 bases and J by 6 bases, leaving 11 bases between them. Germline V gene lookup returns CDR1 SGHTA and CDR2 FQGNSA. The CDR3 length is 12 residues. The CDR3 DNA is TGTGCCAGCAGCCCAGACAGACTCGAGCAGTACTTC. Translating gives CASSPDRLEQYF.

V gene TRBV6-1 combines with J gene TRBJ1-2, with a possible D match to TRBD1 (6 bases). Germline CDR1 is MNHNS and CDR2 is SASEGT. With 3 bases removed from V and 8 bases from J, the gap between germline ends came to 10 bases. The CDR3 contains 12 residues. CDR3 coding DNA: TGTGCCAGCAGTGAGCAGGGGATCGGCTACACCTTC. It specifies CASSEQGIGYTF.

The chain links TRBV7-3 to TRBJ2-5; 8 nucleotides align to TRBD2. The V and J ends lost 5 bases and 5 bases, in that order; junction bases with no gene match: 13. Germline V gene data show CDR1 as SGHTA and CDR2 as FQGTGA. The CDR3 contains 16 residues. CDR3 coding DNA: TGTGCCAGCAGCCTCTACCATCGGGAGGGGGGGGAGACCCAGTACTTC. This gives the protein CASSLYHREGGETQYF.

On this clone: This CDR3 is also generated by other DNA sequences in the sample. The CDR3 nucleotides read TGCAGCGTTGAGGATCCTTGGGGGAGGTCTAGCACAGATACGCAGTATTTT. It specifies CSVEDPWGRSSTDTQYF. The V gene is TRBV29-1, the J gene TRBJ2-3, with D tentatively TRBD2 (6 bases). Germline CDR1 and CDR2: SQVTM and ANQGSEA. The CDR3 length is 17 residues. V lost 3 bases and J 0 bases, leaving 19 bases between the germline ends.

This rearrangement joins TRBV7-9 to TRBJ1-2; no firm D call. Germline V lookup: CDR1 SEHNR, CDR2 FQNEAQ (reference sequence). The V gene lost 1 base and the J gene lost 6 bases, with 9 bases spanning the gap. CDR3 length: 13 amino acids. This CDR3 reads CASSLGPGHGYTF. As DNA, the CDR3 is TGTGCCAGCAGCTTAGGTCCAGGACATGGCTACACCTTC.

V usage is TRBV19 and J usage is TRBJ1-3; 10 nucleotides agree with TRBD1. With V trimmed by 3 bases and J by 2 bases, 13 bases remained unmatched. There are 19 residues in the CDR3. Germline V lookup: CDR1 LNHDA, CDR2 SQIVND (reference sequence). The CDR3 loop reads CASSMSGTGVLFTGNTIYF. The CDR3 DNA follows: TGTGCCAGTAGTATGTCCGGGACAGGGGTTCTTTTCACTGGAAACACCATATATTTT.

The rearrangement joins TRBV10-3 to TRBJ2-2; 13 nucleotides line up with TRBD2. The germline gives CDR1 ENHRY, CDR2 SYGVKD. The junction had 3 bases not matched to a gene; V was cut back by 2 bases and J by 6 bases. The CDR3 spans 16 residues. The CDR3 bases are TGTGCCATCAGTGAGCGGGGACTAGCGGGATCCGGGGAGCTGTTTTTT. Amino acids: CAISERGLAGSGELFF.

The chain recombines TRBV18 with TRBJ2-5; 10 bases match TRBD2. CDR3 size: 15 residues. Germline values: CDR1 KGHSH, CDR2 LQKENI. Trimming removed 3 bases from V and 5 bases from J; junction bases left unmatched: 6. CDR3 DNA: TGTGCCAGCTCACCTGGGACTAGCGTAGTGGAGACCCAGTACTTC. Encoded protein: CASSPGTSVVETQYF.

This sequence joins TRBV5-6 and TRBJ2-3; D might be TRBD2 (6 bases). The CDR3 totals 15 residues. V lost 2 bases, J lost 1 base, and 11 bases lay in between. Germline values: CDR1 SGHDT, CDR2 YYEEEE. CDR3 DNA: TGTGCCAGCAGCTTACGGGGGATTGGCACAGATACGCAGTATTTT. Translating it yields CASSLRGIGTDTQYF.

The V call is TRBV28, the J call TRBJ1-5; D is perhaps TRBD1 (5 bases). The CDR3 is 17 residues long. Germline CDR1 reads MDHEN; CDR2 reads SYDVKM. Trimming cost V 5 bases and J 2 bases, with 19 bases left between them. CDR3 nucleotides: TGTGCCAGCAGTACCTTCCCAGGGAGGCCGGGCAATCAGCCCCAGCATTTT. Its translation: CASSTFPGRPGNQPQHF.